Shown below are 22 T cell receptor beta chains from a single sample sequenced in a study of CD8 T cells in ankylosing spondylitis. TCRdb re-derived calls from the 5' RACE reads in MiXCR, one entry per CDR3 protein. Seen here are approximately 100,000 distinct CDR3 sequences, 24% observed once, and the top ten hold around 12%. Source material: synovial fluid, either unsorted or a sorted T cell fraction (not recorded which). All receptors derive from a male donor with ankylosing spondylitis.

In its sample, this clonotype was seen many times. This sequence joins TRBV9 and TRBJ1-2; D not resolved. This CDR3 is built from 15 residues. Germline lookup yields CDR1 SGDLS and CDR2 YYNGEE. V was cut by 3 bases and J by 4 bases, with 16 bases left in between. The DNA for the CDR3 is TGTGCCAGCAGCGCCGACCCGGGGTTCGGCTATGGCTACACCTTC. It codes for CASSADPGFGYGYTF.

The V gene is TRBV18, the J gene TRBJ2-5, with a possible D match to TRBD1 (6 bases). The germline V gene has CDR1 KGHSH and CDR2 LQKENI. V was trimmed by 4 bases and J by 5 bases, leaving 14 bases between them. This CDR3 contains 14 residues. The CDR3 coding sequence is TGTGCCAGCTCACATAGGACAGCCGATGAGACCCAGTACTTC. The encoded protein is CASSHRTADETQYF.

The CDR3 DNA sequence: TGTGCCAGCAGCCGGGTAGCGGGTCCCGGGGAGCTGTTTTTT. This gives the protein CASSRVAGPGELFF. The V gene is TRBV3-1, the J gene TRBJ2-2; 7 nucleotides line up with TRBD2. The CDR3 contains 14 residues. V lost 4 bases, J lost 6 bases, and 5 bases stayed unmatched. CDR1 and CDR2 (germline): LGHDT, YNNKEL (reference sequence).

This clonotype was found a few times. The V and J genes are TRBV6-1 and TRBJ1-1; TRBD1 might be the D (5 bases). Germline V gene sequence: CDR1 MNHNS, CDR2 SASEGT. The CDR3 length is 15 residues. Trimming cost V 6 bases and J 0 bases, with 14 bases left between them. CDR3 nucleotides: TGTGCCAGCAGGAGGAGCGGGACCATGAACACTGAAGCTTTCTTT. It translates to CASRRSGTMNTEAFF.

This clonotype appeared many times. The CDR3 DNA reads TGCAGTGCTAGAGGGGGGACTAGCAACGAGCAGTACGTC. The encoded protein is CSARGGTSNEQYV. J is TRBJ2-7 and V is TRBV20-1; 9 bases are a match to TRBD2. Trimming took 1 base from V and 5 from J; bases not matched to a gene: 3. The CDR3 totals 13 residues. The V gene's germline CDR1 is DFQATT and CDR2 SNEGSKA (reference sequence).

This clonotype was seen at least ten times. The genes are TRBV10-2 and TRBJ2-1; D possibly uses TRBD1 or TRBD2 (5 bases each). Trimming cost V 3 bases and J 0 bases, with 12 bases left between them. This CDR3 is 16 amino acids long. Germline V gene data show CDR1 as WSHSY and CDR2 as SAAADI. In DNA, the CDR3 is TGCGCCAGCAGTGACCCCCCAGGGAGCTCCTACAATGAGCAGTTCTTC. Translating it yields CASSDPPGSSYNEQFF.

This clonotype was observed at least ten times. The chain joins TRBV5-5 to TRBJ2-7, with D tentatively TRBD2 (6 bases). Trimming left V 0 bases short and J 1 base short, with 11 bases between. The CDR3 runs 15 residues. Germline V gene data show CDR1 as SGHKS and CDR2 as YYEKEE (reference sequence). The CDR3: CASSLGLAKSYEQYF. CDR3 bases: TGTGCCAGCAGCTTGGGGCTAGCGAAATCCTACGAGCAGTACTTC.

The chain links TRBV7-2 to TRBJ1-1; a possible D gene is TRBD1 (5 bases). Trimming left V 0 bases short and J 2 bases short, with 13 bases between. The CDR3 length is 16 residues. CDR1 SGHTA and CDR2 FQGNSA come from the germline V gene. The CDR3 bases are TGTGCCAGCAGCTTAGCCGGGAGCGGGGCCAACACTGAAGCTTTCTTT. Its translation: CASSLAGSGANTEAFF.

The sample holds a few counts of this clonotype. CDR3 nucleotides: TGTGCCAGCAGTTTATTCGGAACCGGGGAGCTGTTTTTT. This gives the protein CASSLFGTGELFF. This chain links TRBV12-3 or TRBV12-4 with TRBJ2-2; no clear D. The CDR3 spans 13 residues. Deletions cut 2 bases from V and 5 bases from J, with 6 bases between.

This clonotype appeared a few times. This CDR3 reads CASSSSQSTDTQYF. The CDR3 DNA reads TGCGCCAGCAGTAGTTCGCAGAGCACAGATACGCAGTATTTT. The chain carries TRBV10-1 and TRBJ2-3; D gene unclear. The CDR3 length is 14 residues. The V and J ends lost 5 bases and 0 bases respectively, with 9 bases between them. Looked up from germline, CDR1 is WNHNN and CDR2 is SYGVQD (reference sequence).

The sample holds a few counts of this clonotype. CDR3 region: CASSPWGPTFSGANVLTF. CDR3 nucleotide sequence: TGTGCCAGCTCCCCCTGGGGCCCAACCTTCTCTGGGGCCAACGTCCTGACTTTC. The J gene is TRBJ2-6, the V gene TRBV18, with D maybe TRBD1 (5 bases). From germline, CDR1 is KGHSH and CDR2 LQKENI. Trimming took 6 bases from V and 0 from J, leaving 18 bases between them. CDR3 length: 18 amino acids.

The V gene is TRBV4-2, the J gene TRBJ2-7; D gene ambiguous. The CDR3 sequence is 13 residues long. CDR1 and CDR2 (germline): LGHNA, YNFKEQ. The V gene lost 0 bases and the J gene lost 7 bases, with 10 bases spanning the gap. This CDR3 reads CASSQDLMREQYF. In DNA, the CDR3 is TGTGCCAGCAGCCAAGATCTAATGAGGGAGCAGTACTTC.

The chain has TRBV20-1 and TRBJ2-3; D uncertain. CDR1 DFQATT and CDR2 SNEGSKA come from the germline V gene (reference sequence). Trimming shortened V by 6 bases and J by 8 bases, and 12 bases separated the two germline ends. CDR3 length: 11 amino acids. In DNA, the CDR3 is TGCAGTGCCATCCCGACCGGTACGCAGTATTTT. Its protein is CSAIPTGTQYF.

The rearrangement joins TRBV7-9 to TRBJ1-2; tentative D call: TRBD1 (6 bases). Trimming took 3 bases from V and 4 from J, leaving 15 bases between them. This CDR3 spans 15 amino acids. Germline V gene data show CDR1 as SEHNR and CDR2 as FQNEAQ (reference sequence). The CDR3 bases are TGTGCCAGCAGCTTGCTGACAGGTGGAATCTATGGCTACACCTTC. Its protein product is CASSLLTGGIYGYTF.

The J gene is TRBJ2-2, the V gene TRBV19; 9 bases fit TRBD2. The germline V gene encodes CDR1 LNHDA and CDR2 SQIVND (reference sequence). J gave up 0 bases and V 8 bases, and 7 bases lay outside the gene matches. The CDR3 loop spans 16 amino acids. This chain's CDR3 is CASAAAGGANTGELFF. The CDR3 DNA follows: TGTGCCAGTGCTGCCGCGGGGGGGGCGAACACCGGGGAGCTGTTTTTT.

In its sample, this clonotype was seen a few times. The rearrangement links TRBV5-6 to TRBJ2-1, with D hard to call. CDR3 length equals 13 residues. Per the germline V gene, CDR1 is SGHDT and CDR2 is YYEEEE. The V end lost 4 bases, the J end lost 8 bases, and 13 bases lay between the germline ends. In nucleotides, the CDR3 is TGTGCCAGCAGCCCTAGGTCCCGGCATGAGCAGTTCTTC. Its translation: CASSPRSRHEQFF.

This clonotype was found a few times. The chain is built from TRBV20-1 and TRBJ2-5; 9 bases line up with TRBD1. Germline V gives CDR1 DFQATT, CDR2 SNEGSKA (reference sequence). CDR3 length: 14 amino acids. Trimming at V came to 6 bases and at J to 2 bases, leaving 7 bases not matched to a gene. CDR3 region: CSAAWGQGQETQYF. The CDR3 DNA is TGCAGTGCAGCATGGGGACAGGGTCAAGAGACCCAGTACTTC.

J is TRBJ1-1 and V is TRBV7-9, with D unclear. The CDR3 spans 13 residues. V dropped 5 bases and J dropped 0 bases, with 7 bases sitting between them. The germline gives CDR1 SEHNR, CDR2 FQNEAQ (reference sequence). Here the CDR3 reads CASSLMLNTEAFF. In DNA form, the CDR3 reads TGTGCCAGCAGCCTAATGTTGAACACTGAAGCTTTCTTT.

This chain uses TRBV11-2 with TRBJ2-4, with D tentatively TRBD1 (5 bases). Trimming took off 5 bases at V and 8 bases at J, with 13 bases between the two ends. The CDR3 is 13 residues long. The V gene's germline CDR1 is SGHAT and CDR2 FQNNGV. The DNA of the CDR3 is TGTGCCAGCAGCCCCAGGGTCGGCGACATTCAGTACTTC. Its translation: CASSPRVGDIQYF.

The rearrangement links TRBV15 to TRBJ2-3; D is perhaps TRBD2 (5 bases). The V gene lost 0 bases and the J gene lost 6 bases, with 22 bases spanning the gap. The germline gives CDR1 LNHNV, CDR2 YYDKDF (reference sequence). The CDR3 covers 18 residues. The CDR3 nucleotides are TGTGCCACCAGCAGAGATCTGTTGCGGGCAAGACCTCACGATACGCAGTATTTT. Encoded protein: CATSRDLLRARPHDTQYF.

The chain is built from TRBV5-5 and TRBJ2-7; TRBD2 might be the D (5 bases). Germline lookup yields CDR1 SGHKS and CDR2 YYEKEE (reference sequence). The V gene lost 2 bases and the J gene lost 0 bases, with 9 bases spanning the gap. The CDR3 totals 14 residues. CDR3 sequence reads: CASSFGISSYEQYF. The CDR3 DNA reads as TGTGCCAGCAGCTTCGGGATCAGCTCCTACGAGCAGTACTTC.

This clonotype was found many times. DNA for the CDR3: TGCAGTGCAAGGGTAGCAGAGGGGCGGACAGATACGCAGTATTTT. The encoded protein is CSARVAEGRTDTQYF. V usage is TRBV20-1 and J usage is TRBJ2-3; D possibly uses TRBD1 or TRBD2 (5 bases each). This CDR3 has 15 amino acids. Trimming cost V 6 bases and J 3 bases, with 19 bases left between them. Germline V gene sequence: CDR1 DFQATT, CDR2 SNEGSKA (reference sequence).